This is a list of T cell receptor beta chains from one sample in a study of OX40 agonist ivuxolimab in advanced cancers. Clones were sequenced by immunoSEQ multiplex PCR, and TCRdb holds only the in-frame ones, with some missing. The table has approximately 70,000 clones, about 91% seen once. Material: CD4+ or CD8+ T cells sorted from blood, obtained in a trial of the OX40 agonist ivuxolimab. These receptors all come from an adult with an advanced solid tumor such as melanoma, head and neck, liver or kidney cancer. Both conserved end residues are part of each CDR3. The D gene is left open where the match is weak. Not all rows give a size; the values are once, few, many and, for expanded clones, a class.

>TRBV10-3|-|-|TRBJ2-7
TGTGCCATCAGTGAGGGGTACTCCAGGGGCGAGCAGTACTTC
CAISEGYSRGEQYF
>TRBV21-1|-|-|TRBJ1-1
TGTGCCAGCACCCAATCCCGGCCGAACACTGAAGCTTTCTTT
CASTQSRPNTEAFF
>TRBV5-1|-|-|TRBJ2-7
TGCGCCAGCGGTTCGGCCACCGGGAACACCTACGAGCAGTACTTC
CASGSATGNTYEQYF
>TRBV6-6|-|-|TRBJ1-3
TGTGCCAGCAGCCATCTACCGGGGGCGGGAGGAAACACCATATATTTT
CASSHLPGAGGNTIYF
>TRBV18|-|-|TRBJ1-6
TGTGCCAGCGCAGGGGATAGGAATTCACCCCTCCACTTT
CASAGDRNSPLHF
>TRBV6-6|-|-|TRBJ2-7
TGTGCCAGCAGACACGATACGGACAGATACGAGCAGTACTTC
CASRHDTDRYEQYF
>TRBV7-9|-|-|TRBJ1-6
TGTGCCAGCAGCTCCGGCTTCGGAAATTCACCCCTCCACTTT
CASSSGFGNSPLHF
>TRBV11-3|-|-|TRBJ1-1
TGTGCCAGCAGCTTAAACCAGCTTAACACTGAAGCTTTCTTT
CASSLNQLNTEAFF
>TRBV28|-|few|TRBJ1-3
TGTGCCAGCAGGTCCGGGACGTACTCTGGAAACACCATATATTTT
CASRSGTYSGNTIYF
>TRBV5-1|-|-|TRBJ1-1
TGCGCCAGCAGCCTAGGACAGTACCACACTGAAGCTTTCTTT
CASSLGQYHTEAFF
>TRBV6-5|TRBD1|-|TRBJ1-2
TGTGCCAGCAGTTATAGCCGGACAGGCTATGGCTACACCTTC
CASSYSRTGYGYTF
>TRBV5-1|-|once|TRBJ1-2
TGCGCCAGCAGCTTCATAGGGGAATATGGCTACACCTTC
CASSFIGEYGYTF
>TRBV10-3|-|-|TRBJ2-5
TGTGCCATCGGTTGGGGGTCAGAGACCCAGTACTTC
CAIGWGSETQYF
>TRBV5-1|TRBD2|-|TRBJ2-7
TGCGCCAGCAGCTTGAGGACTAGCTCCGCCGAGCAGTACTTC
CASSLRTSSAEQYF
>TRBV19|TRBD1|few|TRBJ1-2
TGTGCCAGTAGTATCGGACAGGGCGCCTATGGCTACACCTTC
CASSIGQGAYGYTF
>TRBV30|-|-|TRBJ1-4
TGTGCCTGGAGTAGGTCCCCTGGGGAAAAACTGTTTTTT
CAWSRSPGEKLFF
>TRBV28|TRBD2|-|TRBJ2-3
TGTGCCAGCAGAACGGGAGGGGATAGCACAGATACGCAGTATTTT
CASRTGGDSTDTQYF
>TRBV5-5|-|-|TRBJ2-7
TGTGCCAGCAGCGCCTTGGACGGTGTGGAGCAGTACTTC
CASSALDGVEQYF
>TRBV5-8|-|few|TRBJ2-7
TGTGCCAGCAGCTTGGGGGGGTGGCTGGGCGAGCAGTACTTC
CASSLGGWLGEQYF
>TRBV5-4|TRBD2|-|TRBJ2-7
TGTGCCAGCAGCTTTGCGGGGGGTCCCTACGAGCAGTACTTC
CASSFAGGPYEQYF
>TRBV11-2|-|-|TRBJ1-4
TGTGCCAGCAGCTTAGAAGGAGGATGGACAGATGAAAAACTGTTTTTT
CASSLEGGWTDEKLFF
>TRBV18|TRBD1|-|TRBJ2-7
TGTGCCAGCTCACCATTCTCCGGGACAGGGGTCTCAAGTATCTACGAGCAGTACTTC
CASSPFSGTGVSSIYEQYF
>TRBV6-6|-|-|TRBJ2-6
TGTGCCAGCACCGACAAGGGCTCTGGGGCCAACGTCCTGACTTTC
CASTDKGSGANVLTF
>TRBV19|TRBD1|-|TRBJ1-1
TGTGCCAGTAGGAGTGGGACAGGGGGCACTGAAGCTTTCTTT
CASRSGTGGTEAFF
>TRBV5-7|-|-|TRBJ2-2
TGTGCCAGCAGTTCGCTTACGGTCCCCTCCGGGGAGCTGTTTTTT
CASSSLTVPSGELFF
>TRBV28|TRBD2|-|TRBJ2-1
TGTGCCAGCAGGAGCTCTAGCGGGGCTTACTCCTACAATGAGCAGTTCTTC
CASRSSSGAYSYNEQFF
>TRBV2|-|-|TRBJ1-5
TGTGCCAGCAGTGAGGGAGGGGCTAGCAATCAGCCCCAGCATTTT
CASSEGGASNQPQHF
>TRBV9|TRBD1|-|TRBJ1-4
TGTGCCAGCAGCGTAGGGGTACACAGGGGGCCGAATAATGAAAAACTGTTTTTT
CASSVGVHRGPNNEKLFF
>TRBV14|TRBD1|-|TRBJ2-3
TGTGCCAGCAGCCAAGGAGGGGGCCTAAGAGATACGCAGTATTTT
CASSQGGGLRDTQYF
>TRBV2|-|-|TRBJ2-3
TGTGCCAGCAGTGGAGCAGGGGGGGGCACAGATACGCAGTATTTT
CASSGAGGGTDTQYF
>TRBV6-1|TRBD2|once|TRBJ2-5
TGTGCCAGCAGTGAATTAGCGGGGCAAGGGACCCAGTACTTC
CASSELAGQGTQYF
>TRBV18|-|-|TRBJ1-1
TGTGCCAGCTCACCACCTGTGGCAGACCCCACTGAAGCTTTCTTT
CASSPPVADPTEAFF
>TRBV6-5|TRBD1|-|TRBJ1-5
TGTGCCAGCAGTGGACAGGGGGCTAAAGAGCCCCAGCATTTT
CASSGQGAKEPQHF
>TRBV7-8|-|-|TRBJ2-1
TGTGCCAGCAGCTTAGGGCCAAGCTCCTACAATGAGCAGTTCTTC
CASSLGPSSYNEQFF
>TRBV2|-|-|TRBJ1-6
TGTGCCAGCACTCAGGGATATAATTCACCCCTCCACTTT
CASTQGYNSPLHF
>TRBV7-9|TRBD1|-|TRBJ2-1
TGTGCCAGCAGCCAACGGACAGGGATAACGAATGAGCAGTTCTTC
CASSQRTGITNEQFF
>TRBV18|-|-|TRBJ2-3
TGTGCCAGCTCCCCCAACCTTGGGGCCACAGATACGCAGTATTTT
CASSPNLGATDTQYF
>TRBV11-2|-|-|TRBJ2-1
TGTGCCAGTGGGGCGGTACCTTACAATGAGCAGTTCTTC
CASGAVPYNEQFF
>TRBV19|-|-|TRBJ1-2
TGTGCCAGTAAGCTTAACCGGGGCTACACCTTC
CASKLNRGYTF
>TRBV6-5|TRBD1|-|TRBJ2-2
TGTGCCAGCAGTCTACAGGGGGCGGGGACCGGGGAGCTGTTTTTT
CASSLQGAGTGELFF
>TRBV18|-|-|TRBJ2-2
TGTGCCAGCTCGCTCAGCCTGGGGACCGTATTCACCGGGGAGCTGTTTTTT
CASSLSLGTVFTGELFF
>TRBV7-9|-|-|TRBJ1-2
TGTGCCACTGAACAGGGCTATGGCTACACCTTC
CATEQGYGYTF
>TRBV4-1|-|-|TRBJ2-2
TGCGCCAGCAGCCAAGAAACCGGGGTTAACACCGGGGAGCTGTTTTTT
CASSQETGVNTGELFF
>TRBV10-3|TRBD1|-|TRBJ1-6
TGTGCCATCAGCTCCGGGACAGCCCTCTCACCCCTCCACTTT
CAISSGTALSPLHF
>TRBV30|TRBD1|few|TRBJ1-1
TGTGCCTGGAGTGTGGGGGACAGGACCTCGAGGGGGACTGAAGCTTTCTTT
CAWSVGDRTSRGTEAFF
>TRBV5-1|-|-|TRBJ1-1
TGCGCCAGCAGCTTCCTGGTCAGGGCTGGCCTGGAAGTTCCTGAAGCTTTCTTT
CASSFLVRAGLEVPEAFF
>TRBV15|-|-|TRBJ2-5
TGTGCCACCAGCAGAGGGGTTGGCCAAGAGACCCAGTACTTC
CATSRGVGQETQYF
>TRBV7-8|-|-|TRBJ1-5
TGTGCCAGCAGCTTAGGGTGGGATAGCAATCAGCCCCAGCATTTT
CASSLGWDSNQPQHF
>TRBV27|TRBD1|-|TRBJ1-2
TGTGCCAGCAGTCGGACAGGGGGCTATGGCTACACCTTC
CASSRTGGYGYTF
>TRBV6-6|TRBD1|-|TRBJ2-7
TGTGCCAGCAGTCGACAGGGGTCTCCTGACGAGCAGTACTTC
CASSRQGSPDEQYF
>TRBV4-1|-|once|TRBJ1-1
TGCGCCAGCAGCCAACAGATTATGAACACTGAAGCTTTCTTT
CASSQQIMNTEAFF
>TRBV5-1|TRBD1|-|TRBJ1-1
TGCGCCAGCAGCAAGGACAGGTCGAACACTGAAGCTTTCTTT
CASSKDRSNTEAFF
>TRBV21-1|-|-|TRBJ1-1
TGTGCCAGCAGGGAACTTCCTATGAACACTGAAGCTTTCTTT
CASRELPMNTEAFF
>TRBV29-1|-|-|TRBJ2-7
TGCAGCGTTGCTGCGGGTTCCTACGAGCAGTACTTC
CSVAAGSYEQYF
>TRBV29-1|-|-|TRBJ2-1
TGCAGCGTTGAAGACGTTAACTACAATGAGCAGTTCTTC
CSVEDVNYNEQFF
>TRBV2|TRBD1|-|TRBJ2-1
TGTGCCAGCAGTAACAGGGGGGACAATGAGCAGTTCTTC
CASSNRGDNEQFF
>TRBV28|-|-|TRBJ1-1
TGTGCCAGCAGATGGGACGACGTCTCGGGTGAAGCTTTCTTT
CASRWDDVSGEAFF
>TRBV30|-|-|TRBJ1-6
TGTGCATTACAGGAATCCTATAATTCACCCCTCCACTTT
CALQESYNSPLHF
>TRBV11-1|-|-|TRBJ1-3
TGTGCCAGCAGCATACCGACGCGAAACACCATATATTTT
CASSIPTRNTIYF
>TRBV5-1|TRBD1|few|TRBJ1-1
TGCGCCAGCAGCTTGGGACAGACAGGGGTTGAGGCTTTCTTT
CASSLGQTGVEAFF